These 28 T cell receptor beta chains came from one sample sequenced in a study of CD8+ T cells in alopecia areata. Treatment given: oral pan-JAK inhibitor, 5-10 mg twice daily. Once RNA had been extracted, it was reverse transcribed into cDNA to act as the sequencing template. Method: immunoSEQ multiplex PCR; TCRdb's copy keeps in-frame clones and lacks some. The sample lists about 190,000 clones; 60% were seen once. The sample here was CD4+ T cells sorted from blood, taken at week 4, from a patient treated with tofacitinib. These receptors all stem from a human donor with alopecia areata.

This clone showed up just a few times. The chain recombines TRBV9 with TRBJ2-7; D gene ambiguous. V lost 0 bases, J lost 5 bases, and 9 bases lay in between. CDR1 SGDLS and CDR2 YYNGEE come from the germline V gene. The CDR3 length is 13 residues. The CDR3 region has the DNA TGTGCCAGCAGCGTAGATGGTATTCACGAGCAGTACTTC. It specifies CASSVDGIHEQYF.

This chain's CDR3 is CAWSGTPWGYGYTF. CDR3 coding DNA: TGTGCCTGGAGTGGGACACCTTGGGGCTATGGCTACACCTTC. The chain has TRBV30 and TRBJ1-2; TRBD1 is a possible D gene (5 bases). V dropped 1 base and J dropped 4 bases, with 13 bases sitting between them. CDR1 GTSNPN and CDR2 SVGIG come from the germline V gene (reference sequence). The CDR3 is 14 residues long.

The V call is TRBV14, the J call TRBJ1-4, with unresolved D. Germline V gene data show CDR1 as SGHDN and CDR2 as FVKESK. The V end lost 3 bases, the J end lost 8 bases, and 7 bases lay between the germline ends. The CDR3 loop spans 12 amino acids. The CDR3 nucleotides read TGTGCCAGCAGCCACCGCTACGAAAAACTGTTTTTT. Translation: CASSHRYEKLFF. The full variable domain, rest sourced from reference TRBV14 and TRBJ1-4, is EAGVTQFPSHSVIEKGQTVTLRCDPISGHDNLYWYRRVMGKEIKFLLHFVKESKQDESGMPNNRFLAERTGGTYSTLKVQPAELEDSGVYFCASSHRYEKLFFGSGTQLSVL.

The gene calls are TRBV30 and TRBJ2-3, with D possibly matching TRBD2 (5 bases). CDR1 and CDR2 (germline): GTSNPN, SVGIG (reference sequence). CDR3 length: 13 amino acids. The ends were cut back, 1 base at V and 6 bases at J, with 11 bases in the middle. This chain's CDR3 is CAWSAGGRDTQYF. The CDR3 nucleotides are TGTGCCTGGAGTGCTGGAGGCAGGGATACGCAGTATTTT.

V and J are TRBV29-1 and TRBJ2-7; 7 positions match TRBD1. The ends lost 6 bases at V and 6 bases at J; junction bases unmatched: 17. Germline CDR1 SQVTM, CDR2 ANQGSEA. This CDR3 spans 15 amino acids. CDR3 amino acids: CSVVSPGGQDGEQYF. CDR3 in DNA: TGCAGCGTCGTTAGCCCAGGGGGTCAGGATGGCGAGCAGTACTTC.

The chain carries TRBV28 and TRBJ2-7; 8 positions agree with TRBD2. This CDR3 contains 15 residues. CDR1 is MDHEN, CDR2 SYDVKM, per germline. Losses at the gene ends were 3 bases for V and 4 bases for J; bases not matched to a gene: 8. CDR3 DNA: TGTGCCAGCAGTTTTGTGGGGCGGGAGGTATACGAGCAGTACTTC. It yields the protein CASSFVGREVYEQYF.

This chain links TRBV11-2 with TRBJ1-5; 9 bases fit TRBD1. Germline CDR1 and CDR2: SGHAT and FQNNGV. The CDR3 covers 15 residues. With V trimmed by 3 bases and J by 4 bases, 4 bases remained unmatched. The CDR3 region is CASSFGTGRNQPQHF. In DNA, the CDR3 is TGTGCCAGCAGCTTTGGGACAGGGAGGAATCAGCCCCAGCATTTT.

The DNA of the CDR3 is TGTGCCAGCAGCTTGACGGTCGGCCCCGGGCTAAACATTCAGTACTTC. Its protein is CASSLTVGPGLNIQYF. The chain uses TRBV5-4 and TRBJ2-4, with D hard to call. This CDR3 is built from 16 residues. V was trimmed by 1 base and J by 6 bases, leaving 17 bases between them. Germline CDR1 is SGHNT and CDR2 is YYREEE (reference sequence).

The CDR3: CSAGQAGEKLFF. Written as DNA, the CDR3 is TGCAGCGCGGGACAGGCCGGCGAAAAACTGTTTTTT. J is TRBJ1-4 and V is TRBV29-1; 8 nucleotides line up with TRBD1. The germline CDR1 and CDR2 sequences are SQVTM and ANQGSEA. The CDR3 is made up of 12 amino acids. V gave up 7 bases and J gave up 8 bases; unmatched junction bases: 6.

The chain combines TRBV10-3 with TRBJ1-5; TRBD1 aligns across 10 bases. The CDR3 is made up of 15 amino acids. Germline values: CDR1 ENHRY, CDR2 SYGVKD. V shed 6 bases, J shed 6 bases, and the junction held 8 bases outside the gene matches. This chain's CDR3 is CAIRAGTGEGQPQHF. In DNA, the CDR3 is TGTGCCATCAGGGCCGGGACAGGGGAGGGTCAGCCCCAGCATTTT.

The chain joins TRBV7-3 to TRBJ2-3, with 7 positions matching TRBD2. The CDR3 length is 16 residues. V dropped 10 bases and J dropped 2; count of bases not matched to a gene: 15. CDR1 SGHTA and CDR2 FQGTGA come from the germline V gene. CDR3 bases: TGTGCCACCCTTCAGCCACAGCGGGACCCCACAGATACGCAGTATTTT. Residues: CATLQPQRDPTDTQYF. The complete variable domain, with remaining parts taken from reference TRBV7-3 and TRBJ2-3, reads GAGVSQTPSNKVTEKGKYVELRCDPISGHTALYWYRQSLGQGPEFLIYFQGTGAADDSGLPNDRFFAVRPEGSVSTLKIQRTERGDSAVYLCATLQPQRDPTDTQYFGPGTRLTVL.

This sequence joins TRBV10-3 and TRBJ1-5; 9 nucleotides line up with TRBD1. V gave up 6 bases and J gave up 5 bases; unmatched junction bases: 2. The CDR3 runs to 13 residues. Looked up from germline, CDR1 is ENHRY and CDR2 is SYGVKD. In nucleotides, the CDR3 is TGTGCCATCAGCGACAGGGGGGATCAGCCCCAGCATTTT. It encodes CAISDRGDQPQHF.

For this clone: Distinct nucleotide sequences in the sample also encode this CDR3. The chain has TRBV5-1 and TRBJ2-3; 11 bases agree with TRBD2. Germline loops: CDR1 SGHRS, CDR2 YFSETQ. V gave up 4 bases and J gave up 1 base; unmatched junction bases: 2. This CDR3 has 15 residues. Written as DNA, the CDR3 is TGCGCCAGCAGCCCGGGACTAGCGGGCACAGATACGCAGTATTTT. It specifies CASSPGLAGTDTQYF.

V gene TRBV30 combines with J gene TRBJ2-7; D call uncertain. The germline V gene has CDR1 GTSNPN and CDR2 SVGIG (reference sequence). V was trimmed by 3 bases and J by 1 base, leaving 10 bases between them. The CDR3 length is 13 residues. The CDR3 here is CAWSRKVSYEQYF. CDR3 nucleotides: TGTGCCTGGAGCCGTAAAGTTTCCTACGAGCAGTACTTC.

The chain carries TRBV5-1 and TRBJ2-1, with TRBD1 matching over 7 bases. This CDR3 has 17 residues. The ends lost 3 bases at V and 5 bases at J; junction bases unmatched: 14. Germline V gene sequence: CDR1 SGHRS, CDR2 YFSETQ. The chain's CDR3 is CASSYGQERAINNEQFF. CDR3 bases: TGCGCCAGCAGCTATGGACAGGAACGAGCTATAAACAATGAGCAGTTCTTC.

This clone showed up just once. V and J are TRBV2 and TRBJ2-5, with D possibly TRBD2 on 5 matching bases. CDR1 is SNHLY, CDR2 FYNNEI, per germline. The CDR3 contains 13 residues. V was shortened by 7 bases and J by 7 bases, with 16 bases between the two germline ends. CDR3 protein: CASTPEERSTQYF. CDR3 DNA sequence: TGTGCCAGCACCCCCGAAGAGCGGTCGACCCAGTACTTC.

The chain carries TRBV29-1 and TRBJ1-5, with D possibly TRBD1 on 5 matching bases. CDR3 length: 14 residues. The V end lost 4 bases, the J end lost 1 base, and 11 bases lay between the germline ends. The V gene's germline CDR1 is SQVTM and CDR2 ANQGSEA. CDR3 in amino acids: CSVVAGTSNQPQHF. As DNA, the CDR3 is TGCAGCGTTGTGGCGGGGACGAGCAATCAGCCCCAGCATTTT.

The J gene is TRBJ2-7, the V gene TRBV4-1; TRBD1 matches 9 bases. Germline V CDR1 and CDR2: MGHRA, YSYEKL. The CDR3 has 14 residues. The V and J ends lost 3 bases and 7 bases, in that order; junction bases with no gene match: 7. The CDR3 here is CASSHAGTGWEQYF. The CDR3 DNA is TGCGCCAGCAGCCACGCCGGGACAGGGTGGGAGCAGTACTTC.

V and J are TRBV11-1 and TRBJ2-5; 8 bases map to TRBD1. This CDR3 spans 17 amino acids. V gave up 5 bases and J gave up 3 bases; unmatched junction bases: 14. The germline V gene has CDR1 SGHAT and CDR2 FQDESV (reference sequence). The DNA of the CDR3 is TGTGCCAGCAGCCTCCTGACCGGGACAGGACCTGAAGAGACCCAGTACTTC. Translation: CASSLLTGTGPEETQYF.

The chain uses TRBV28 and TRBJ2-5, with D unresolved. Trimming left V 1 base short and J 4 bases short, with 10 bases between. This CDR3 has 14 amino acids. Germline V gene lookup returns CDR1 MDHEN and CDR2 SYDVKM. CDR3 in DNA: TGTGCCAGCAGTTTATCGTGGGAAGGAGAGACCCAGTACTTC. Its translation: CASSLSWEGETQYF.

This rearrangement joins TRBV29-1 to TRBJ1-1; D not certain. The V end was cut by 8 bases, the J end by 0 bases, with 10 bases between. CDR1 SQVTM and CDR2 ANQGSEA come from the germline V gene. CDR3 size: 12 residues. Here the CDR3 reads CSLRRMNTEAFF. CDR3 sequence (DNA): TGCAGCTTAAGGAGAATGAACACTGAAGCTTTCTTT.

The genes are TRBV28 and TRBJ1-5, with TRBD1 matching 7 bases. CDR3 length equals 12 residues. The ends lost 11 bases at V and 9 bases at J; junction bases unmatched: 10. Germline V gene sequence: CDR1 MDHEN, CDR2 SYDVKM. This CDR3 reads CAYGTARWPQHF. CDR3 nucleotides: TGTGCCTACGGGACAGCGCGATGGCCCCAGCATTTT.

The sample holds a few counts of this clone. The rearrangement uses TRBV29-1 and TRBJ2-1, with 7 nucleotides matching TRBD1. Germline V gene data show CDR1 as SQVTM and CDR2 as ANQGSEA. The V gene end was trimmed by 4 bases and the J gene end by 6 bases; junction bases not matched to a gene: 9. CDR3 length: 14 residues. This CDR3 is CSVGVSTGINEQFF. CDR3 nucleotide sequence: TGCAGCGTTGGGGTATCGACAGGGATCAATGAGCAGTTCTTC.

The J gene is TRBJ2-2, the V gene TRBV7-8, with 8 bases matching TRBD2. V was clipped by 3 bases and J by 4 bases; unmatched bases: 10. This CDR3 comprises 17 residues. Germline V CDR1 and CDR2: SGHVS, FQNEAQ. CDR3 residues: CASSFYSGMEGTGELFF. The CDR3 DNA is TGTGCCAGCAGCTTCTATAGCGGGATGGAGGGCACCGGGGAGCTGTTTTTT.

The CDR3 bases are TGTGCCAGCGGGGGAGCAGGGGTTTCCTACGAGCAGTACTTC. It yields the protein CASGGAGVSYEQYF. The gene calls are TRBV6-5 and TRBJ2-7; D possibly corresponds to TRBD1 (6 bases). CDR1 is MNHEY, CDR2 SVGAGI, per germline. Trimming removed 8 bases at V and 1 base at J, with 15 bases between. The CDR3 is made up of 14 amino acids.

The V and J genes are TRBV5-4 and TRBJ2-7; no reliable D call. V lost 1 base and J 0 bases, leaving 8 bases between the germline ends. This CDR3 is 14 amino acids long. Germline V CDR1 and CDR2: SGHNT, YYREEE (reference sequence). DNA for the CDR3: TGTGCCAGCAGCTTGACGCCGGCCTCCTACGAGCAGTACTTC. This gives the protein CASSLTPASYEQYF.

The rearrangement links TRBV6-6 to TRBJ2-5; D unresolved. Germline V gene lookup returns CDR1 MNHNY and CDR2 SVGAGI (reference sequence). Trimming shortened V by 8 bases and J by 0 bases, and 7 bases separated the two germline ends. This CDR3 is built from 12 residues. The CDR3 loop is CASSKDQETQYF. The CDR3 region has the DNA TGTGCCAGCTCAAAGGACCAAGAGACCCAGTACTTC.

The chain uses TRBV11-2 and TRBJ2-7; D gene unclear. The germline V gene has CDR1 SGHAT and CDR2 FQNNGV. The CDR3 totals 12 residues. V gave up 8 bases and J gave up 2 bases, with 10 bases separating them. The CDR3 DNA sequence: TGTGCCAGCGGGCCCCGGGCCTACGAGCAGTACTTC. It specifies CASGPRAYEQYF.